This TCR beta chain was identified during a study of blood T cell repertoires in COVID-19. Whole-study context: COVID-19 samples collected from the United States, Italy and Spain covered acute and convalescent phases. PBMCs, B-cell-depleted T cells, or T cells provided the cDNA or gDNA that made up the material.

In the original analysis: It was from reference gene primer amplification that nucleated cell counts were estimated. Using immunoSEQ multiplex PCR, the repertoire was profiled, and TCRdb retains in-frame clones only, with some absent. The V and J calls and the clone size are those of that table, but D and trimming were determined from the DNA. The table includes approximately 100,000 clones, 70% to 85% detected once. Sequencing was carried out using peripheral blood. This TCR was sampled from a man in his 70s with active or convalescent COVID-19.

CDR3 sequence reads: CASSLGSGTGLRETQYF. CDR3 nucleotides: TGTGCCAGCAGCTTGGGGTCCGGGACAGGGTTACGAGAGACCCAGTACTTC. This chain connects TRBV5-4 to TRBJ2-5; 9 nucleotides align to TRBD1. From germline, CDR1 is SGHNT and CDR2 YYREEE (reference sequence). There are 17 residues in the CDR3. With V trimmed by 0 bases and J by 4 bases, 10 bases remained unmatched. The full variable domain, rest sourced from reference TRBV5-4 and TRBJ2-5, is ETGVTQSPTHLIKTRGQQVTLRCSSQSGHNTVSWYQQALGQGPQFIFQYYREEENGRGNFPPRFSGLQFPNYSSELNVNALELDDSALYLCASSLGSGTGLRETQYFGPGTRLLVL.